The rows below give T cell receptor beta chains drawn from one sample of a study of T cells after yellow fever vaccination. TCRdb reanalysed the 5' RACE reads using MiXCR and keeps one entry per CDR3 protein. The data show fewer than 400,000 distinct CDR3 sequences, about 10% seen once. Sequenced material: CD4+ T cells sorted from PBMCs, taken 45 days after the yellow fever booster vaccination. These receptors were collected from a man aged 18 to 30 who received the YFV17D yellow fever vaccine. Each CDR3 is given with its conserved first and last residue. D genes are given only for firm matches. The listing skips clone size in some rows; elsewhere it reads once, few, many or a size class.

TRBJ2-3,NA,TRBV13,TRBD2,TGTGCCAGCAGCTTAGGGTGGAGCGGGGATCTCACAGATACGCAGTATTTT,CASSLGWSGDLTDTQYF
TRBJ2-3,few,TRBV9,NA,TGTGCCAGCAGCGTCCTCGGGGGAGATACGCAGTATTTT,CASSVLGGDTQYF
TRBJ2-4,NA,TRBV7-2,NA,TGTGCCAGCAGTCATGGGGGACTAGCCAAAAACATTCAGTACTTC,CASSHGGLAKNIQYF
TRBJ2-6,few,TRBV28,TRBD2,TGTGCCACGGGGGGATCCCACTCTGGGGCCAACGTCCTGACTTTC,CATGGSHSGANVLTF
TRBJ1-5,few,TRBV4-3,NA,TGCGCCAGCAGCCAAGAGTGGAGGGCCCCCCAGCCCCAGCATTTT,CASSQEWRAPQPQHF
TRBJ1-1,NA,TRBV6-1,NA,TGTGCCAGCAGCGCCCAAGAGGGCCGGGGTGGCACTGAAGCTTTCTTT,CASSAQEGRGGTEAFF
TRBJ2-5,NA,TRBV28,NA,TGTGCCAGCAGCCCCCTCGCAGGGTGGGCCCCGACCCAAGAGACCCAGTACTTC,CASSPLAGWAPTQETQYF
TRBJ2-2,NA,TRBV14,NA,TGTGCCAGCAGCCCACGTTTGGGGTACACCGGGGAGCTGTTTTTT,CASSPRLGYTGELFF
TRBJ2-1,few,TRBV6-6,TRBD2,TGTGCCAGCAGTTACGGGGGGGGGACCTACAATGAGCAGTTCTTC,CASSYGGGTYNEQFF
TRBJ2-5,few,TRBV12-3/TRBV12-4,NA,TGTGCCAGCAGCCACCAGGCAGAGACCCAGTACTTC,CASSHQAETQYF
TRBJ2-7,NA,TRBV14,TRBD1,TGTGCCAGCAGCCATGGGACAGGGGGCTGGGAGCAGTACTTC,CASSHGTGGWEQYF
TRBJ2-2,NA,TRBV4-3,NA,TGCGCCAGCAGCCAAGATGTTCTCGGGGAGCTGTTTTTT,CASSQDVLGELFF
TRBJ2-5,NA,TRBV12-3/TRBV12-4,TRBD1,TGTGCCAGCAGTCTACACGGACAGGGTCTTCAGACCCAGTACTTC,CASSLHGQGLQTQYF
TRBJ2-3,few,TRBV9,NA,TGTGCCAGCAGCGTATCCATGACAAACACAGATACGCAGTATTTT,CASSVSMTNTDTQYF
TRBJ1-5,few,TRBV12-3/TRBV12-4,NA,TGTGCCAGCAGGGCGGAGACGGGTCAGCCCCAGCATTTT,CASRAETGQPQHF
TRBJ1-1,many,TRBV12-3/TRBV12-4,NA,TGTGCCAGCAGTTTCTCAGGGTTTACCAAAGCTTTCTTT,CASSFSGFTKAFF
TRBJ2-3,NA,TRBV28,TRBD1,TGTGCCAGCAGTTCACTGGGACAGGGGGCAGATACGCAGTATTTT,CASSSLGQGADTQYF
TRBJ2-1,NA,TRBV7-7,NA,TGTGCCAGCAGCTTTGCCAACGTGGGGACTGAGCAGTTCTTC,CASSFANVGTEQFF
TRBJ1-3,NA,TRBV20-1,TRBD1,TGCAGTGCTAGGTCCGGGACAGGGAGTGGAAACACCATATATTTT,CSARSGTGSGNTIYF
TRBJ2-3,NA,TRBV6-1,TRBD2,TGTGCCAGCAGGGCTACTAGCGGGGGGATCACAGATACGCAGTATTTT,CASRATSGGITDTQYF
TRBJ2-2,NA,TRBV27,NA,TGTGCCAGCAGTTTAGTGGGCCACAGCCGGAGCACCGGGGAGCTGTTTTTT,CASSLVGHSRSTGELFF
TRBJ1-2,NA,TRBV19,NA,TGTGCCAGTCGGACCCTATTAGGGGAGTATGGCTACACCTTC,CASRTLLGEYGYTF
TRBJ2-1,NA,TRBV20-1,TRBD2,TGCAGTGCTCGAGCGGGGGGCCAGATATACAATGAGCAGTTCTTC,CSARAGGQIYNEQFF
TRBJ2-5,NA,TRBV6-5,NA,TGTGCCACCTGGGGGACCTGGGGAGAGACCCAGTACTTC,CATWGTWGETQYF
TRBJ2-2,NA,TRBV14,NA,TGTGCCAGCAGCCAAGGCGGGGGCCCGAGGACCGGGGAGCTGTTTTTT,CASSQGGGPRTGELFF
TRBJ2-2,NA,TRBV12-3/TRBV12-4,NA,TGTGCCAGCAGTTTAACTAGTACGCGCGCCGGGGAGCTGTTTTTT,CASSLTSTRAGELFF
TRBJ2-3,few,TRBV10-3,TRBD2,TGTGCCATCAGTGAGCAGCGGGGGGGCCCAGATACGCAGTATTTT,CAISEQRGGPDTQYF
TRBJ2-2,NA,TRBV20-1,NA,TGCAGTGCTAGAGATCTGGGAAACACCGGGGAGATGTTTTTT,CSARDLGNTGEMFF
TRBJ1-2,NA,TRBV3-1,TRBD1,TGTGCCAGCAGGCGCTTTGGGACAGGGACCTATGGCTACACCTTC,CASRRFGTGTYGYTF
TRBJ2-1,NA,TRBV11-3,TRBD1,TGTGCCAGCAGCACCGGGACAGGGAGAGGGGACAATGAGCAGTTCTTC,CASSTGTGRGDNEQFF
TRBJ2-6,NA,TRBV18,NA,TGTGCCAGCTCCTCTGTGTATTCTGGGGCCAACGTCCTGACTTTC,CASSSVYSGANVLTF
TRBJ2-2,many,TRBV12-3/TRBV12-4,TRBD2,TGTGCCAGCCGACTAGCGGGGACATCCCTCACCGGGGAGCTGTTTTTT,CASRLAGTSLTGELFF
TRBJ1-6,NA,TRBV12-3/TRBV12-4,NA,TGTGCCAGCAGTCTCTCCAGGGCCAATTCACCCCTCCACTTT,CASSLSRANSPLHF
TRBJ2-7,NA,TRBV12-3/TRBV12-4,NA,TGTGCCAGCACTCCCGCCGGGGGCTCCTACGAGCAGTACTTC,CASTPAGGSYEQYF
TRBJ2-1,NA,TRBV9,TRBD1,TGTGCCAGCAGCACCCGCCTTTCGACAGGGTCGGGTGCTGAGCAGTTCTTC,CASSTRLSTGSGAEQFF
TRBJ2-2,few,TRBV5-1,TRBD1,TGCGCCAGCAGCTTGGCCTTATACAGGGGTACCGGGGAGCTGTTTTTT,CASSLALYRGTGELFF
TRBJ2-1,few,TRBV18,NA,TGTGCCACCAAGAGCGAATATGAGCAGTTCTTC,CATKSEYEQFF
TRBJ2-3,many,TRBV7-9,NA,TGTGCCAGCAGCTTATGGGGGGGGCCAAAAGCAGATACGCAGTATTTT,CASSLWGGPKADTQYF
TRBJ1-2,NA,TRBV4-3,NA,TGCGCCAGCAGCTACAAGACCGAAGCTAACTATGGCTACACCTTC,CASSYKTEANYGYTF
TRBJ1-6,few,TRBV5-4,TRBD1,TGTGCCAGCAGCCCGGGACAGCTGAGCTCCTATAATTCACCCCTCCACTTT,CASSPGQLSSYNSPLHF
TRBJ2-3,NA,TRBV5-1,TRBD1,TGCGCCAGCTCCGGGGACAGGGGCACAGATACGCAGTATTTT,CASSGDRGTDTQYF
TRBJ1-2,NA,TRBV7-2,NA,TGTGCCAGCAGCAAAGACGTCAACTATGGCTACACCTTC,CASSKDVNYGYTF
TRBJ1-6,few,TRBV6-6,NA,TGTGCCAGCACCAAAAGCGATACTCATTCACCCCTCCACTTT,CASTKSDTHSPLHF
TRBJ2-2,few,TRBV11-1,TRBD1,TGTGCCAGCAGCCCTCGGACAGGGAGGACCGGGGAGCTGTTTTTT,CASSPRTGRTGELFF
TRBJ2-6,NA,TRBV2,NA,TGTGCCAGCAGTGTTGCCTCTGGGGCCAACGTCCTGACTTTC,CASSVASGANVLTF
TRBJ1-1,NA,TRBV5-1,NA,TGCGCCAGCAGCTTGCTCGGGACGGCGAACACTGAAGCTTTCTTT,CASSLLGTANTEAFF
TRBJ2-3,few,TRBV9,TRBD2,TGTGCCAGCAGCGTAGTAGGGCGGGGGTTGGATACGCAGTATTTT,CASSVVGRGLDTQYF
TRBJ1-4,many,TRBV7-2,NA,TGTGCCAGCAGCATCACAGGTCTTAATGAAAAACTGTTTTTT,CASSITGLNEKLFF
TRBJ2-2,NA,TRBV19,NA,TGTGCCAGTAGTCGCAGGGGACCGAACACCGGGGAGCTGTTTTTT,CASSRRGPNTGELFF
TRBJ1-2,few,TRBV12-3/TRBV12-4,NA,TGTGCCAGCAGTTTCTCGGGGCAAGGCTACACCTTC,CASSFSGQGYTF
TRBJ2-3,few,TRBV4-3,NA,TGCGCCAGCAGCCAAGAAAGCGGCGGTACGCAGTATTTT,CASSQESGGTQYF
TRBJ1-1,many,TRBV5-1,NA,TGCGCCAGCAGCATGGGAGGGGCGGACACTGAAGCTTTCTTT,CASSMGGADTEAFF
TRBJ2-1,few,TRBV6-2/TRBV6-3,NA,TGTGCCAGCAGAAGGGACGGCGGCAATGAGCAGTTCTTC,CASRRDGGNEQFF
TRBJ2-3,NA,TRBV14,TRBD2,TGTGCCAGCAGCCAAGTAGCGGGGGGGATCTCTGATACGCAGTATTTT,CASSQVAGGISDTQYF